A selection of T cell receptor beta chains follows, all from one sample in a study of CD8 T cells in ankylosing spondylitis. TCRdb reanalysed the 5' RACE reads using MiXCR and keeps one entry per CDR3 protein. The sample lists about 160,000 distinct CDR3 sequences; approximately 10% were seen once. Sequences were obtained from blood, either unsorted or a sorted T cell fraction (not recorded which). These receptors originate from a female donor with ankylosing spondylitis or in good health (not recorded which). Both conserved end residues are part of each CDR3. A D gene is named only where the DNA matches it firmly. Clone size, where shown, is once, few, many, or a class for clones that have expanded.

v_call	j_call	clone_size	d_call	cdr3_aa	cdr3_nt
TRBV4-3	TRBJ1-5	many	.	CASSQASTGWPQHF	TGCGCCAGCAGCCAGGCGTCGACGGGTTGGCCCCAGCATTTT
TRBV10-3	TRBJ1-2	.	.	CAISVEGYEGYTF	TGTGCCATCAGTGTGGAGGGATATGAAGGCTACACCTTC
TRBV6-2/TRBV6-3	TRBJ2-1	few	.	CASSYPAVEQFF	TGTGCCAGCAGTTATCCGGCTGTAGAGCAGTTCTTC
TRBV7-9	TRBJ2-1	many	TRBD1	CASSLSSTGGHEQFF	TGTGCCAGCAGCTTATCGTCCACAGGGGGTCATGAGCAGTTCTTC
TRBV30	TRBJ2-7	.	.	CACLIGTASYEQYF	TGTGCCTGTCTGATCGGGACCGCGTCCTACGAGCAGTACTTC
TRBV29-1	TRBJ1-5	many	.	CSVGPEPQHF	TGCAGCGTTGGGCCCGAGCCCCAGCATTTT
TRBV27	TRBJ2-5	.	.	CASSFLARSETQYF	TGTGCCAGCAGTTTTTTAGCGCGAAGCGAGACCCAGTACTTC
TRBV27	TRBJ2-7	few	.	CATKSSGASSYEQYF	TGTGCCACTAAGTCATCAGGGGCGAGCTCCTACGAGCAGTACTTC
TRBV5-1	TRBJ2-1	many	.	CASSATGFHEQFF	TGCGCCAGCAGCGCGACAGGTTTTCATGAGCAGTTCTTC
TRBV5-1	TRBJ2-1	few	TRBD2	CASRPGLASSYNEQFF	TGCGCCAGCCGCCCGGGACTAGCGAGCTCCTACAATGAGCAGTTCTTC
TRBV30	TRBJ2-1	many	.	CAWSGVWDEQFF	TGTGCCTGGAGTGGGGTCTGGGACGAGCAGTTCTTC
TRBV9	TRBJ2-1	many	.	CASSVGVSSGNEQFF	TGTGCCAGCAGCGTAGGAGTAAGTTCAGGCAATGAGCAGTTCTTC
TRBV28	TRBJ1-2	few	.	CASSGLKGDGYTF	TGTGCCAGCAGTGGATTAAAGGGGGATGGCTACACCTTC
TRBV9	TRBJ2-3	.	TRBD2	CASSPLAGATDTQYF	TGTGCCAGCAGCCCTTTAGCGGGAGCTACAGATACGCAGTATTTT
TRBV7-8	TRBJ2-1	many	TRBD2	CASSFSGGLNEQFF	TGTGCCAGCAGCTTTTCGGGAGGGTTGAATGAGCAGTTCTTC